This T cell receptor beta chain was obtained from a study of T cell changes during pregnancy in multiple sclerosis. The method was immunoSEQ multiplex PCR; TCRdb's version includes in-frame clones alone and lacks a portion of them. The data show 70,000 to 95,000 clones, with 85% to 95% seen just once and 2.5% to 3% held by the top ten. This CDR3 has 13 residues. The germline CDR1 and CDR2 sequences are GTSNPN and SVGIG (reference sequence). V lost 5 bases and J 0 bases, leaving 8 bases between the germline ends. This chain uses TRBV30 with TRBJ1-5; D is ambiguous. The receptor was derived from a female donor in good health, enrolled as a control in a pregnancy study. The source material was peripheral blood, sampled after pregnancy. CDR3 DNA sequence: TGTGCCTGGGGCCGATATAGCAATCAGCCCCAGCATTTT. The encoded protein is CAWGRYSNQPQHF. The full variable domain, rest sourced from reference TRBV30 and TRBJ1-5, is SQTIHQWPATLVQPVGSPLSLECTVEGTSNPNLYWYRQAAGRGLQLLFYSVGIGQISSEVPQNLSASRPQDRQFILSSKKLLLSDSGFYLCAWGRYSNQPQHFGDGTRLSIL.